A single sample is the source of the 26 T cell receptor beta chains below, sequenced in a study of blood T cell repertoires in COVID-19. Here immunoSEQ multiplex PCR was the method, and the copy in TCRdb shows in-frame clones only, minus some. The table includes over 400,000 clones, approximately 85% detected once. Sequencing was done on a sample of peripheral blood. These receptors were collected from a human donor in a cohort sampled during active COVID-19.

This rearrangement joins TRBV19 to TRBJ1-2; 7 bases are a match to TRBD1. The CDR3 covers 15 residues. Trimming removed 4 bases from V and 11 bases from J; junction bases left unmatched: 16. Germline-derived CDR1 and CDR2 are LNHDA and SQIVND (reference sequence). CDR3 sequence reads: CASSNEFGTDMQYTF. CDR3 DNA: TGTGCCAGTAGTAATGAATTTGGGACAGATATGCAATACACCTTC.

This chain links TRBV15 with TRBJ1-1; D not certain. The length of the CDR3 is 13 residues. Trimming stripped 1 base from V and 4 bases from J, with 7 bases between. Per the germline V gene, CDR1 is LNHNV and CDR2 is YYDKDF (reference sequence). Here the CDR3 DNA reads TGTGCCACCAGCAGAGTCGGTGGCACTGAAGCTTTCTTT. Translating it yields CATSRVGGTEAFF.

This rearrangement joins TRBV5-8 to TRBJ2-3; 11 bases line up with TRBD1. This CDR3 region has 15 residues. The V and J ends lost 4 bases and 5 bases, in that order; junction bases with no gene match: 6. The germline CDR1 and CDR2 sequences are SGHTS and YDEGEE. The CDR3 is CASSPRDRGGDTQYF. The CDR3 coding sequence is TGTGCCAGCAGCCCGAGGGACAGGGGGGGAGATACGCAGTATTTT.

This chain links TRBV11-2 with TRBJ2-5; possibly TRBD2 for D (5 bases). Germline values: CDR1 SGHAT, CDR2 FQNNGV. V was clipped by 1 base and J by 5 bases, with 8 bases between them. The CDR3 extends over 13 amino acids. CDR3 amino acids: CASSLGGLETQYF. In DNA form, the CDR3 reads TGTGCCAGCAGCTTAGGAGGGCTTGAGACCCAGTACTTC.

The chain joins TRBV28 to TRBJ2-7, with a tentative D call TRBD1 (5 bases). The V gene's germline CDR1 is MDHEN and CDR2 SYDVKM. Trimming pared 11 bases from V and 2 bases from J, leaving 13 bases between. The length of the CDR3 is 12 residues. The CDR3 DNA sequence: TGTGCCGTCGTCAGGGATACCTACGAGCAGTACTTC. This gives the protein CAVVRDTYEQYF.

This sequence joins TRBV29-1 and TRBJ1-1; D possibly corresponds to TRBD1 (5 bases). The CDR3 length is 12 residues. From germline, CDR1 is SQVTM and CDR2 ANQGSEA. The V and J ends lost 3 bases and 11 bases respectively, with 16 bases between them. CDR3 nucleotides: TGCAGCGTTGATATTTCCGGGGGACGGGCTTTCTTT. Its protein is CSVDISGGRAFF. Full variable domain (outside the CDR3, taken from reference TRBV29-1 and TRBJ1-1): SAVISQKPSRDICQRGTSLTIQCQVDSQVTMMFWYRQQPGQSLTLIATANQGSEATYESGFVIDKFPISRPNLTFSTLTVSNMSPEDSSIYLCSVDISGGRAFFGQGTRLTVV.

CDR3 nucleotides: TGTGCCAGCAGCGTAGCTTTCGGGGTACGGGAGACCCAGTACTTC. Amino acids: CASSVAFGVRETQYF. The chain uses TRBV9 and TRBJ2-5; D might be TRBD2 (5 bases). Trimming left V 0 bases short and J 5 bases short, with 14 bases between. The CDR3 is 15 residues long. Germline CDR1 reads SGDLS; CDR2 reads YYNGEE.

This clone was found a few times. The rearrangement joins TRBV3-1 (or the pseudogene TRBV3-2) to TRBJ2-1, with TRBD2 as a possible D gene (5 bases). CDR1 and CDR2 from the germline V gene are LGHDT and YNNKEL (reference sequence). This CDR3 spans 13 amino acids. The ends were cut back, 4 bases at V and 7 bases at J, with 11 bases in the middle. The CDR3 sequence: CASSPREGNEQFF. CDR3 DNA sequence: TGTGCCAGCAGCCCACGAGAGGGTAATGAGCAGTTCTTC.

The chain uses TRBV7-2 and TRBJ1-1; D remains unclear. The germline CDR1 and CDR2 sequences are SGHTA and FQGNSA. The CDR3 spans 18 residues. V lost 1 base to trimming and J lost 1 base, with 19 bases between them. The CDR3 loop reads CASSLEGIGQVPNTEAFF. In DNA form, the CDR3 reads TGTGCCAGCAGCTTAGAAGGTATTGGGCAGGTTCCGAACACTGAAGCTTTCTTT.

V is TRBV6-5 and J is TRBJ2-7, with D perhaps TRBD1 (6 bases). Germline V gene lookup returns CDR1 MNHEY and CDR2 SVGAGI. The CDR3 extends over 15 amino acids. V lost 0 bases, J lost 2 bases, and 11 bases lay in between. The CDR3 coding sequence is TGTGCCAGCAGTTACTCGACGGGGACAACCTACGAGCAGTACTTC. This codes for CASSYSTGTTYEQYF.

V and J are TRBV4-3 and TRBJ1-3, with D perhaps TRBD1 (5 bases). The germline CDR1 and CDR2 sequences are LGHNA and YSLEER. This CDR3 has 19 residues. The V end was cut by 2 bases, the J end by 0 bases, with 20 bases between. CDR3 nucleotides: TGCGCCAGCAGCCAAATACGCGACAGACTCCTGAGCTCTGGAAACACCATATATTTT. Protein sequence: CASSQIRDRLLSSGNTIYF.

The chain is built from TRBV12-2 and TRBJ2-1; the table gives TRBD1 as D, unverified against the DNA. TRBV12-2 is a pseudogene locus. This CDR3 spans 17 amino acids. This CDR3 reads CASRPGYNRDLYNEQFF. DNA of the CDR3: TGTGCAAGTCGCCCGGGGTATAACAGGGATCTGTACAATGAGCAGTTCTTC.

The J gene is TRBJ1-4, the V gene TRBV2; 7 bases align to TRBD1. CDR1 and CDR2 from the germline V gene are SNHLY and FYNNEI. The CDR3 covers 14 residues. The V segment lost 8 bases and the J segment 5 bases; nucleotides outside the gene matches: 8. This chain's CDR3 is CASLPGRGNEKLFF. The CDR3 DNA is TGTGCCAGCCTCCCCGGCAGGGGGAATGAAAAACTGTTTTTT.

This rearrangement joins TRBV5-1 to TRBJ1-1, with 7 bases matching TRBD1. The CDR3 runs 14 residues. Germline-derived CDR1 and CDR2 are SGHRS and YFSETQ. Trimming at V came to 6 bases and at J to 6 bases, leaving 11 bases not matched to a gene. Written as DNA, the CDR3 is TGCGCCAGCACCCCGACAGGGAAGGGAGCTGAAGCTTTCTTT. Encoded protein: CASTPTGKGAEAFF.

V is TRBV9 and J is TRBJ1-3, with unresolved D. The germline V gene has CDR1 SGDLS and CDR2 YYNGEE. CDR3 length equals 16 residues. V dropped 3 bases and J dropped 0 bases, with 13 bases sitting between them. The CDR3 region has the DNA TGTGCCAGCAGCGAGACGGGATCCGGCTCTGGAAACACCATATATTTT. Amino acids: CASSETGSGSGNTIYF.

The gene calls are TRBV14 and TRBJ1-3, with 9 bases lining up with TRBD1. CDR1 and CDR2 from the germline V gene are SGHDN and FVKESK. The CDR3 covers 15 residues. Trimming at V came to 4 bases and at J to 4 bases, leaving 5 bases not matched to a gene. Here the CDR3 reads CASSRSGTGGNTIYF. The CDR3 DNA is TGTGCCAGCAGCCGAAGCGGGACAGGGGGAAACACCATATATTTT.

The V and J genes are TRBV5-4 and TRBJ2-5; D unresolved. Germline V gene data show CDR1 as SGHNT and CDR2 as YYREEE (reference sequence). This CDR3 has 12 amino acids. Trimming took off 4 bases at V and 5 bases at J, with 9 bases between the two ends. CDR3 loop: CASSEDGETQYF. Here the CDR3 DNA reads TGTGCCAGCAGCGAAGACGGGGAGACCCAGTACTTC.

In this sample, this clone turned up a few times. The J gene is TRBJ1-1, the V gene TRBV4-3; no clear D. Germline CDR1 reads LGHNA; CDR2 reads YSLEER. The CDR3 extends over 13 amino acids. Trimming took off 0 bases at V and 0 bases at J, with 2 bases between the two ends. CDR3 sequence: CASSQDVNTEAFF. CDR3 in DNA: TGCGCCAGCAGCCAAGACGTGAACACTGAAGCTTTCTTT.

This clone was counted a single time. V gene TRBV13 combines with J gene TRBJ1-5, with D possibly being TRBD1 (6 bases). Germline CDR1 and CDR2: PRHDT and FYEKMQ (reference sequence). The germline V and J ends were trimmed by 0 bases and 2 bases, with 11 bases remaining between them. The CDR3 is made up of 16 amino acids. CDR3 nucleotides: TGTGCCAGCAGCTTAGGGGGGGCGGAAGGCAATCAGCCCCAGCATTTT. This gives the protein CASSLGGAEGNQPQHF.

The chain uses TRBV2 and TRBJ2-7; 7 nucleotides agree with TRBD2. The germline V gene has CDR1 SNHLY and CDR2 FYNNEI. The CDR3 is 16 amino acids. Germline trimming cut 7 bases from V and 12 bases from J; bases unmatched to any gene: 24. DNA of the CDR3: TGTGCCAGCACCAGAGAAACGGGGCTAGCGGCATCGGTGGTGTACTTC. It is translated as CASTRETGLAASVVYF. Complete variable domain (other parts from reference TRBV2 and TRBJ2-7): EPEVTQTPSHQVTQMGQEVILRCVPISNHLYFYWYRQILGQKVEFLVSFYNNEISEKSEIFDDQFSVERPDGSNFTLKIRSTKLEDSAMYFCASTRETGLAASVVYFGPGTRLTVT.

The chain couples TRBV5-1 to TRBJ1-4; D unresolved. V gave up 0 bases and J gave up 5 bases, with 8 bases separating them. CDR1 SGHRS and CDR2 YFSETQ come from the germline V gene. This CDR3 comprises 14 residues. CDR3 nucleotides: TGCGCCAGCAGCTTGGGGGTGAGGAATGAAAAACTGTTTTTT. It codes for CASSLGVRNEKLFF.

The CDR3: CASRSPGLAEDEQYF. The CDR3, as DNA: TGTGCCAGCAGATCCCCGGGACTAGCGGAAGACGAGCAGTACTTC. This sequence joins TRBV7-9 and TRBJ2-7, with TRBD2 matching 11 bases. In germline, CDR1 is SEHNR, CDR2 FQNEAQ (reference sequence). Losses at the gene ends were 6 bases for V and 5 bases for J; bases not matched to a gene: 9. The CDR3 has 15 residues.

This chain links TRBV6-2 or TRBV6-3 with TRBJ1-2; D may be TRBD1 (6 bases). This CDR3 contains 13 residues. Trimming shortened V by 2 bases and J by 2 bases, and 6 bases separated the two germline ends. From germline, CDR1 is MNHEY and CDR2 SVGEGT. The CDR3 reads CASSYQGNYGYTF. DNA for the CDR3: TGTGCCAGCAGTTACCAGGGGAACTATGGCTACACCTTC.

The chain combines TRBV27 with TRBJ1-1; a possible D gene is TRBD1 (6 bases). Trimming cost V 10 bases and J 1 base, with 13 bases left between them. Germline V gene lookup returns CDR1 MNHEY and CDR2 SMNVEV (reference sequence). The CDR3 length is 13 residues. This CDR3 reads CATSGTRNTEAFF. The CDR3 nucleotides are TGTGCCACCTCCGGGACAAGGAACACTGAAGCTTTCTTT.

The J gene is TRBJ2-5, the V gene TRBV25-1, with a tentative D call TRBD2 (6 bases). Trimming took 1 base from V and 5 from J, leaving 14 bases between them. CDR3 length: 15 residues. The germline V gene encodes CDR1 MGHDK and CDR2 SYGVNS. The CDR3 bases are TGTGCCAGCAGTGAATTGCGCGGGGTTGGGGAGACCCAGTACTTC. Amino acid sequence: CASSELRGVGETQYF.

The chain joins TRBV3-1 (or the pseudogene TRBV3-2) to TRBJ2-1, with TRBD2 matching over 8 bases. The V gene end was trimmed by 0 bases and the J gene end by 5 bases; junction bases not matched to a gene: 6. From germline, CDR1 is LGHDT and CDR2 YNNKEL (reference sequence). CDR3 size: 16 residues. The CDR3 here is CASSQDPGLVNNEQFF. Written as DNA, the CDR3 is TGTGCCAGCAGCCAAGATCCGGGACTAGTCAACAATGAGCAGTTCTTC.